The next 24 T cell receptor beta chains were all read from a single sample in a study of blood T cell repertoires in COVID-19. Produced via immunoSEQ multiplex PCR; TCRdb's table is partial and in-frame only. This table has 90,000 to 130,000 clones, approximately 85% appearing once. The sample comprised peripheral blood. The receptors originated from a man aged 35 to 55 with acute or convalescent COVID-19.

This clone was counted between two and nine times. The chain recombines TRBV6-5 with TRBJ1-5; 10 positions agree with TRBD1. The CDR3 covers 15 residues. After removal of 6 bases from V and 2 bases from J, the junction contained 4 bases not matched to a gene. CDR1 and CDR2 from the germline V gene are MNHEY and SVGAGI. The DNA of the CDR3 is TGTGCCAGCAGCTCCGGGACAGGGGGCAATCAGCCCCAGCATTTT. Amino acids: CASSSGTGGNQPQHF.

The chain combines TRBV29-1 with TRBJ2-1; 11 nucleotides match TRBD2. Germline assignment: CDR1 SQVTM and CDR2 ANQGSEA. This CDR3 is 16 amino acids long. CDR3 in amino acids: CSLLSPRTSGPWGQFF. The CDR3 region has the DNA TGCAGTCTTCTAAGCCCAAGGACTAGCGGGCCCTGGGGGCAGTTCTTC.

This chain connects TRBV5-1 to TRBJ2-5, with D possibly TRBD2 on 7 matching bases. The CDR3 spans 14 residues. From germline, CDR1 is SGHRS and CDR2 YFSETQ. Trimming removed 2 bases at V and 4 bases at J, with 12 bases between. The DNA for the CDR3 is TGCGCCAGCAGCTTCCAGGGGAGGGGAGAGACCCAGTACTTC. It yields the protein CASSFQGRGETQYF.

The chain joins TRBV19 to TRBJ2-2; D call uncertain. Trimming pared 7 bases from V and 1 base from J, leaving 7 bases between. The CDR3 consists of 13 residues. Per the germline V gene, CDR1 is LNHDA and CDR2 is SQIVND (reference sequence). CDR3 sequence: CASKPRNTGELFF. In DNA, the CDR3 is TGTGCCAGTAAACCCAGGAACACCGGGGAGCTGTTTTTT.

This clone was seen a few times. The CDR3 loop reads CASGLGTAAKQFF. Here the CDR3 DNA reads TGTGCTAGTGGTTTGGGGACTGCGGCCAAGCAGTTCTTC. The chain carries TRBV12-5 and TRBJ2-1, with D perhaps matching TRBD2 (5 bases). Trimming cost V 1 base and J 11 bases, with 12 bases left between them. This CDR3 has 13 amino acids. Germline V gives CDR1 LGHNT, CDR2 FRNRAP.

Here the CDR3 DNA reads TGTGCCAGCAGGGGCCAGAACAATGAGCAGTTCTTC. This translates into CASRGQNNEQFF. This chain uses TRBV12-3 or TRBV12-4 with TRBJ2-1; no clear D gene. Trimming pared 6 bases from V and 5 bases from J, leaving 8 bases between. This CDR3 is built from 12 residues.

The V and J genes are TRBV6-5 and TRBJ1-5; a weak D match, TRBD1 (5 bases). The CDR3 length is 14 residues. CDR1 and CDR2 (germline): MNHEY, SVGAGI. V gave up 6 bases and J gave up 9 bases, with 18 bases separating them. In DNA form, the CDR3 reads TGTGCCAGCAGATCAGCTCTGAAAGGGGTGCCCCAGCATTTT. Amino acids: CASRSALKGVPQHF.

The chain joins TRBV15 to TRBJ1-1; 12 bases are a match to TRBD1. The J segment lost 5 bases and the V segment lost 5 bases, leaving 6 bases of the junction unmatched. The CDR3 runs 15 residues. CDR1 and CDR2 (germline): LNHNV, YYDKDF (reference sequence). Here the CDR3 DNA reads TGTGCCACCAGCCCCGGGACAGGGGGCCTTACTGAAGCTTTCTTT. This gives the protein CATSPGTGGLTEAFF.

The J gene is TRBJ2-7, the V gene TRBV5-1; 9 nucleotides align to TRBD1. Germline CDR1 SGHRS, CDR2 YFSETQ. The CDR3 is 15 amino acids. Losses at the gene ends were 3 bases for V and 5 bases for J; bases not matched to a gene: 9. The CDR3 reads CASSSIPGQGHEQYF. In DNA form, the CDR3 reads TGCGCCAGCAGCTCAATCCCGGGACAGGGCCACGAGCAGTACTTC.

V gene TRBV7-9 combines with J gene TRBJ2-6, with D possibly being TRBD1 (7 bases). The V end lost 5 bases, the J end lost 3 bases, and 11 bases lay between the germline ends. Germline CDR1 and CDR2: SEHNR and FQNEAQ (reference sequence). This CDR3 contains 15 residues. The CDR3 DNA follows: TGTGCCAGCAGCCGACAGGGAGGTGGGGCCAACGTCCTGACTTTC. Translated, it gives CASSRQGGGANVLTF.

V gene TRBV7-9 combines with J gene TRBJ2-7, with 7 nucleotides matching TRBD1. CDR3 length equals 14 residues. CDR1 is SEHNR, CDR2 FQNEAQ, per germline (reference sequence). Germline trimming cut 5 bases from V and 7 bases from J; bases unmatched to any gene: 11. The CDR3 loop reads CASSQTGTIMEQYF. CDR3 nucleotides: TGTGCCAGCAGCCAGACAGGGACCATAATGGAGCAGTACTTC.

This clone was observed a few times. The chain combines TRBV11-2 with TRBJ1-4, with no clear D. Germline loops: CDR1 SGHAT, CDR2 FQNNGV. CDR3 size: 15 residues. V was cut by 2 bases and J by 0 bases, with 7 bases left in between. CDR3: CASSLHTATNEKLFF. The CDR3 DNA sequence: TGTGCCAGCAGCTTACATACAGCAACTAATGAAAAACTGTTTTTT.

This sequence joins TRBV5-1 and TRBJ1-5; 7 nucleotides match TRBD1. In germline, CDR1 is SGHRS, CDR2 YFSETQ. V shed 5 bases, J shed 4 bases, and the junction held 9 bases outside the gene matches. This CDR3 comprises 15 residues. CDR3: CASRFRGTGNQPQHF. The CDR3 DNA reads as TGCGCCAGCAGATTCAGGGGGACCGGAAATCAGCCCCAGCATTTT.

The CDR3 sequence is CASSLNPGGEIETQYF. The CDR3 nucleotides read TGTGCCAGCAGCCTCAATCCCGGTGGGGAGATTGAGACCCAGTACTTC. This chain links TRBV5-5 with TRBJ2-5; tentatively, D is TRBD2 (5 bases). The CDR3 contains 16 residues. Trimming took off 4 bases at V and 5 bases at J, with 21 bases between the two ends. Germline values: CDR1 SGHKS, CDR2 YYEKEE (reference sequence).

This rearrangement joins TRBV19 to TRBJ2-1; D perhaps matches TRBD1 (6 bases). V shed 3 bases and J shed 5 bases, with 8 bases lying between them. Germline values: CDR1 LNHDA, CDR2 SQIVND (reference sequence). The CDR3 runs 13 residues. Here the CDR3 DNA reads TGTGCCAGTAGTATCTACAGGGACAATGAGCAGTTCTTC. Translation: CASSIYRDNEQFF.

The rearrangement links TRBV5-1 to TRBJ2-1; TRBD2 matches 14 bases. With 1 base clipped from V and 7 bases from J, the junction kept 7 bases outside the gene matches. The CDR3 extends over 17 amino acids. Germline CDR1 SGHRS, CDR2 YFSETQ. The DNA for the CDR3 is TGCGCCAGCAGCTTGCCGGGACTAGCGGGGGCGGGGAATGAGCAGTTCTTC. Translated, it gives CASSLPGLAGAGNEQFF.

This chain joins TRBV5-1 and TRBJ2-7; 8 bases fit TRBD2. Looked up from germline, CDR1 is SGHRS and CDR2 is YFSETQ. V shed 4 bases and J 2 bases; nucleotides not matched to a gene: 8. The CDR3 contains 15 residues. The CDR3 region is CASSVQAGAPYEQYF. In nucleotides, the CDR3 is TGCGCCAGCAGCGTACAAGCGGGAGCCCCCTACGAGCAGTACTTC.

The chain has TRBV6-4 and TRBJ1-5; possibly TRBD1 for D (5 bases). This CDR3 is built from 14 residues. Germline CDR1 is MRHNA and CDR2 is SNTAGT. Between the trimmed V and J ends, which lost 5 bases and 6 bases, there was a span of 14 bases. The CDR3 nucleotides are TGTGCCAGCAGTCTGGGGCTTTCGGGTCAGCCCCAGCATTTT. Translating gives CASSLGLSGQPQHF.

The V and J genes are TRBV5-1 and TRBJ1-1; D may be TRBD1 (6 bases). This CDR3 is built from 13 residues. Looked up from germline, CDR1 is SGHRS and CDR2 is YFSETQ. Trimming pared 0 bases from V and 6 bases from J, leaving 9 bases between. This CDR3 is CASSLGQASEAFF. The CDR3 nucleotides are TGCGCCAGCAGCTTGGGACAGGCCTCTGAAGCTTTCTTT.

This chain connects TRBV19 to TRBJ1-2; 8 bases match TRBD1. CDR3 length equals 15 residues. V lost 1 base, J lost 4 bases, and 5 bases stayed unmatched. CDR1 LNHDA and CDR2 SQIVND come from the germline V gene (reference sequence). Written as DNA, the CDR3 is TGTGCCAGTAGTATAGCCCGCGACAGGGGCTATGGCTACACCTTC. Translated, it gives CASSIARDRGYGYTF.

The chain links TRBV12-3 or TRBV12-4 to TRBJ1-5, with TRBD1 as a possible D gene (5 bases). The CDR3 covers 11 residues. Trimming shortened V by 3 bases and J by 9 bases, and 6 bases separated the two germline ends. In DNA, the CDR3 is TGTGCCAGCAGTTTCGGGGGGCCCCAGCATTTT. This encodes CASSFGGPQHF.

V and J are TRBV7-2 and TRBJ2-1; D is uncertain. The CDR3 covers 14 residues. CDR1 is SGHTA and CDR2 is FQGNSA in the germline V gene. Trimming took 7 bases from V and 8 from J, leaving 18 bases between them. For the CDR3, the DNA is TGTGCCAGCAACCTTATGAGACAAAACGATGAGCAGTTCTTC. This translates into CASNLMRQNDEQFF. The full variable domain, its missing parts supplied by reference TRBV7-2 and TRBJ2-1, is GAGVSQSPSNKVTEKGKDVELRCDPISGHTALYWYRQSLGQGLEFLIYFQGNSAPDKSGLPSDRFSAERTGGSVSTLTIQRTQQEDSAVYLCASNLMRQNDEQFFGPGTRLTVL.

In its sample, this clone was seen once. The rearrangement joins TRBV12-3 or TRBV12-4 to TRBJ1-2, with D possibly TRBD1 on 5 matching bases. V was cut by 10 bases and J by 5 bases, with 14 bases left in between. The CDR3 extends over 12 amino acids. In DNA form, the CDR3 reads TGTGCCACCAGGCAGGGAATATATGGCTACACCTTC. Its protein is CATRQGIYGYTF.

The chain employs TRBV6-5 and TRBJ2-1; 12 nucleotides match TRBD2. In germline, CDR1 is MNHEY, CDR2 SVGAGI. After removal of 7 bases from V and 4 bases from J, the junction contained 5 bases not matched to a gene. This CDR3 spans 15 amino acids. The CDR3 reads CASTVTSGGYNEQFF. The CDR3 DNA reads TGTGCCAGCACCGTTACTAGCGGGGGGTACAATGAGCAGTTCTTC.